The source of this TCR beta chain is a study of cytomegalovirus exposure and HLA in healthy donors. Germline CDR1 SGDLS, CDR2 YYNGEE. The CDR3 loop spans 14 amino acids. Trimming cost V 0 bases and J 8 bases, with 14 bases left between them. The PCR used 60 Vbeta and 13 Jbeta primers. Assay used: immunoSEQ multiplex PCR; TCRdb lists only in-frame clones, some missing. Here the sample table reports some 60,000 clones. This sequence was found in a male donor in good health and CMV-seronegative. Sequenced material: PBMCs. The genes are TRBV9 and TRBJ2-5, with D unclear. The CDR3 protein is CASSVGNSRDTQYF. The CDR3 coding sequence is TGTGCCAGCAGCGTAGGCAATTCAAGAGATACCCAGTACTTC.